The 21 T cell receptor beta chains below come from one sample, sequenced in a study of cytomegalovirus exposure and HLA in healthy donors. 13 Jbeta primers and 60 Vbeta primers were used for the PCR. The method was immunoSEQ multiplex PCR; TCRdb's version includes in-frame clones alone and lacks a portion of them. The sample records around 99,000 clones, more than 70% being singletons. The source material was PBMCs. These receptors came from a man in his thirties or forties in good health and CMV-seronegative.

The rearrangement links TRBV9 to TRBJ1-3, with 9 bases fitting TRBD1. CDR3 size: 17 residues. V lost 0 bases and J lost 7; bases outside the gene matches: 11. Germline CDR1 is SGDLS and CDR2 is YYNGEE. The CDR3 DNA follows: TGTGCCAGCAGCGTAGATGGGGGACAGGGAGGTCGCAACACCATATATTTT. Encoded protein: CASSVDGGQGGRNTIYF.

V is TRBV6-1 and J is TRBJ2-7; a possible D gene is TRBD2 (6 bases). The CDR3 totals 14 residues. The germline V and J ends were trimmed by 3 bases and 3 bases, with 12 bases remaining between them. Germline loops: CDR1 MNHNS, CDR2 SASEGT. The CDR3 region is CASSDGGESYEQYF. In DNA, the CDR3 is TGTGCCAGCAGTGACGGGGGAGAAAGCTACGAGCAGTACTTC.

This rearrangement joins TRBV9 to TRBJ2-1, with 8 positions matching TRBD2. Germline V CDR1 and CDR2: SGDLS, YYNGEE. V was pared by 4 bases and J by 7 bases, with 7 bases of the junction left unmatched. This CDR3 region has 14 residues. The DNA of the CDR3 is TGTGCCAGCAGCCCTCTGACTAGCGCAAATGAGCAGTTCTTC. This translates into CASSPLTSANEQFF.

The genes are TRBV9 and TRBJ2-2; a weak D match, TRBD1 (6 bases). Trimming stripped 4 bases from V and 1 base from J, with 8 bases between. The CDR3 loop spans 14 amino acids. Germline CDR1 reads SGDLS; CDR2 reads YYNGEE. The CDR3 DNA reads TGTGCCAGCAGCAAACAGGGGAACACCGGGGAGCTGTTTTTT. Its translation: CASSKQGNTGELFF.

This clone has only one observation. This rearrangement joins TRBV7-6 to TRBJ1-6; TRBD1 matches at 11 bases. Unmatched junction bases numbered 2, after V lost 1 base and J lost 6 bases. Germline assignment: CDR1 SGHVS and CDR2 FNYEAQ. This CDR3 region has 16 residues. The chain's CDR3 is CASSLGTGGRNSPLHF. Written as DNA, the CDR3 is TGTGCCAGCAGCTTAGGGACAGGGGGCCGTAATTCACCCCTCCACTTT.

This CDR3 is CASELGAGDTQYF. For the CDR3, the DNA is TGTGCCAGCGAGTTGGGGGCAGGAGATACGCAGTATTTT. V gene TRBV2 combines with J gene TRBJ2-3; tentatively, D is TRBD1 (6 bases). CDR3 length: 13 residues. In germline, CDR1 is SNHLY, CDR2 FYNNEI. The germline V and J ends were trimmed by 8 bases and 5 bases, with 14 bases remaining between them.

This chain links TRBV7-9 with TRBJ2-5; 10 bases are shared with TRBD2. The CDR3 extends over 14 amino acids. Germline V gives CDR1 SEHNR, CDR2 FQNEAQ (reference sequence). The J segment lost 11 bases and the V segment lost 1 base, leaving 7 bases of the junction unmatched. The CDR3 loop reads CASSLDTSGASQYF. The CDR3, as DNA: TGTGCCAGCAGCTTAGATACTAGCGGGGCATCTCAGTACTTC.

The J gene is TRBJ2-7, the V gene TRBV7-9, with D unclear. There are 13 residues in the CDR3. V shed 0 bases and J shed 3 bases, with 6 bases lying between them. Germline CDR1 reads SEHNR; CDR2 reads FQNEAQ (reference sequence). DNA for the CDR3: TGTGCCAGCAGCTTAGCAACGGGCTACGAGCAGTACTTC. It encodes CASSLATGYEQYF.

V usage is TRBV30 and J usage is TRBJ1-1; no clear D. The CDR3 spans 16 residues. Trimming removed 0 bases at V and 1 base at J, with 15 bases between. Germline CDR1 and CDR2: GTSNPN and SVGIG (reference sequence). CDR3 nucleotides: TGTGCCTGGAGTGTTTCTTACAAAACACAGAACACTGAAGCTTTCTTT. It is translated as CAWSVSYKTQNTEAFF.

The gene calls are TRBV11-1 and TRBJ1-2; TRBD1 matches 12 bases. This CDR3 has 16 residues. CDR1 SGHAT and CDR2 FQDESV come from the germline V gene (reference sequence). V was pared by 2 bases and J by 6 bases, with 7 bases of the junction left unmatched. The CDR3 sequence is CASSLSPGTGGDGYTF. DNA of the CDR3: TGTGCCAGCAGCTTAAGTCCCGGGACAGGGGGCGATGGCTACACCTTC.

The V and J genes are TRBV5-4 and TRBJ1-2; D is perhaps TRBD1 (6 bases). Between the trimmed V and J ends, which lost 4 bases and 7 bases, there was a span of 17 bases. The CDR3 is 14 amino acids. Germline CDR1 SGHNT, CDR2 YYREEE (reference sequence). The CDR3 region is CASSTRGTLGGYTF. In DNA form, the CDR3 reads TGTGCCAGCAGCACGAGGGGGACCCTCGGTGGCTACACCTTC. Filled out from reference TRBV5-4 and TRBJ1-2, the complete variable domain reads ETGVTQSPTHLIKTRGQQVTLRCSSQSGHNTVSWYQQALGQGPQFIFQYYREEENGRGNFPPRFSGLQFPNYSSELNVNALELDDSALYLCASSTRGTLGGYTFGSGTRLTVV.

This clone has a handful of counts. The chain couples TRBV10-3 to TRBJ2-7; D is perhaps TRBD2 (5 bases). This CDR3 has 13 amino acids. V lost 5 bases and J 3 bases, leaving 11 bases between the germline ends. Germline CDR1 ENHRY, CDR2 SYGVKD. This CDR3 reads CAISPASLYEQYF. The CDR3 DNA sequence: TGTGCCATCAGTCCGGCTAGCCTCTACGAGCAGTACTTC.

The chain couples TRBV7-3 to TRBJ2-2; 15 nucleotides match TRBD2. V shed 0 bases and J 3 bases; nucleotides not matched to a gene: 5. This CDR3 region has 19 residues. Germline assignment: CDR1 SGHTA and CDR2 FQGTGA. The CDR3: CASSLTGLAGGRDTGELFF. The CDR3 bases are TGTGCCAGCAGCTTAACGGGACTAGCGGGGGGCCGTGACACCGGGGAGCTGTTTTTT. The whole variable domain, filled in from reference TRBV7-3 and TRBJ2-2, reads GAGVSQTPSNKVTEKGKYVELRCDPISGHTALYWYRQSLGQGPEFLIYFQGTGAADDSGLPNDRFFAVRPEGSVSTLKIQRTERGDSAVYLCASSLTGLAGGRDTGELFFGEGSRLTVL.

This clone showed up just a few times. The gene calls are TRBV9 and TRBJ1-1, with a possible D match to TRBD1 (5 bases). Germline CDR1 is SGDLS and CDR2 is YYNGEE. CDR3 length: 16 amino acids. V was shortened by 0 bases and J by 3 bases, with 15 bases between the two germline ends. The CDR3 bases are TGTGCCAGCAGCGTAGCTTCCGGGGGTGTGGACACTGAAGCTTTCTTT. This translates into CASSVASGGVDTEAFF.

This clone turned up a few times. The V call is TRBV2, the J call TRBJ2-5; 9 bases map to TRBD2. This CDR3 comprises 20 residues. V trimming: 2 bases; J trimming: 5 bases; junction bases outside the gene matches: 21. Germline V gene data show CDR1 as SNHLY and CDR2 as FYNNEI. CDR3 protein: CASSEMVYRSMGLAWETQYF. The DNA of the CDR3 is TGTGCCAGCAGTGAAATGGTTTACAGATCAATGGGACTAGCTTGGGAGACCCAGTACTTC.

This clone came up a few times. The rearrangement uses TRBV7-2 and TRBJ2-7; D call uncertain. This CDR3 has 13 residues. Per germline, CDR1 SGHTA and CDR2 FQGNSA. V dropped 3 bases and J dropped 0 bases, with 6 bases sitting between them. The CDR3 sequence is CASSLASSYEQYF. Here the CDR3 DNA reads TGTGCCAGCAGCTTGGCCAGCTCCTACGAGCAGTACTTC.

J is TRBJ1-5 and V is TRBV4-1; a possible D gene is TRBD1 (6 bases). Trimming stripped 4 bases from V and 0 bases from J, with 16 bases between. CDR3 length equals 17 residues. The V gene's germline CDR1 is MGHRA and CDR2 YSYEKL. The chain's CDR3 is CASSPQGNKYSNQPQHF. CDR3 DNA sequence: TGCGCCAGCAGCCCCCAGGGGAATAAATATAGCAATCAGCCCCAGCATTTT.

This clone has just a few counts. Here the CDR3 DNA reads TGTGCCAGCAGCTTGGGTCACAGACAAGAGACCCAGTACTTC. Translation: CASSLGHRQETQYF. This chain links TRBV5-6 with TRBJ2-5; D remains unclear. This CDR3 region has 14 residues. Deletions cut 0 bases from V and 2 bases from J, with 8 bases between. Germline loops: CDR1 SGHDT, CDR2 YYEEEE.

The chain joins TRBV7-3 to TRBJ2-1, with 10 bases aligning to TRBD2. The ends lost 2 bases at V and 8 bases at J; junction bases unmatched: 9. Germline values: CDR1 SGHTA, CDR2 FQGTGA. This CDR3 has 16 amino acids. CDR3 residues: CASSLALAGAEDEQFF. DNA for the CDR3: TGTGCCAGCAGCTTAGCGCTAGCGGGAGCGGAGGATGAGCAGTTCTTC.

The chain has TRBV5-1 and TRBJ2-5; 12 bases line up with TRBD2. The CDR3 has 17 residues. J lost 1 base, V lost 5 bases, and 9 bases had no gene match. The germline CDR1 and CDR2 sequences are SGHRS and YFSETQ. CDR3 loop: CASRSSGGAAAQETQYF. CDR3 in DNA: TGCGCCAGCAGATCTAGCGGGGGGGCCGCCGCCCAAGAGACCCAGTACTTC.

The chain links TRBV11-2 to TRBJ1-1; D gene ambiguous. Germline V gives CDR1 SGHAT, CDR2 FQNNGV. V was pared by 5 bases and J by 1 base, with 14 bases between. CDR3 length: 15 residues. The DNA of the CDR3 is TGTGCCAGCAGCCGAGAATGGGGAGCGAACACTGAAGCTTTCTTT. Protein: CASSREWGANTEAFF.